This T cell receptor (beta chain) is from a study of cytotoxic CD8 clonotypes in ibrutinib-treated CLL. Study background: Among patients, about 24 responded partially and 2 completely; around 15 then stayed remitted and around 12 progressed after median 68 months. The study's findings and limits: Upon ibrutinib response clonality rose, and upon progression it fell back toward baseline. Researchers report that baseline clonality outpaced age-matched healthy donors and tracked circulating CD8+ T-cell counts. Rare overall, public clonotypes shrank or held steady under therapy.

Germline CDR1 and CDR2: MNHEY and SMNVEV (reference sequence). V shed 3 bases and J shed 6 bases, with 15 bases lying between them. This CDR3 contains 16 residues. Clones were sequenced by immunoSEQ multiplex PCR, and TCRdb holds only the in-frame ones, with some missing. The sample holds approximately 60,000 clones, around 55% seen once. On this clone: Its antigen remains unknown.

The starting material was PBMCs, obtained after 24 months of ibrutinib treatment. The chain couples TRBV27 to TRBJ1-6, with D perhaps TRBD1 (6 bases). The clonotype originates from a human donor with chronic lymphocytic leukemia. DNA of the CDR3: TGTGCCAGCAGTTTCCGCCCGGGGGCGGGTAATTCACCCCTCCACTTT. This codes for CASSFRPGAGNSPLHF.